Listed below are T cell receptor beta chains from one sample, sequenced in a study of follicular helper T cells after annual influenza vaccination. The protocol was immunoSEQ multiplex PCR, while the TCRdb copy is restricted to in-frame clones and leaves out a portion. The sample carries roughly 15,000 clones, approximately 84% recorded once. The sample consisted of CXCR5+ CD38- circulating T follicular helper cells from blood, taken 7 days after influenza vaccination. These receptor sequences come from an adult who received the influenza vaccine. Both conserved end residues are part of each CDR3. Clone size is not always given. Where it is, it says once, few, many or a class for expanded clones.

clone size,V gene,J gene,CDR3 protein
NA,TRBV18,TRBJ2-6,CASSPGANVLTF
NA,TRBV5-4,TRBJ2-5,CASSYRGTSGNQETQYF
NA,TRBV6-4,TRBJ1-2,CASRIRQEVSNYGYTF
NA,TRBV30,TRBJ2-2,CACLRTGYTGELFF
NA,TRBV19,TRBJ2-1,CASSFPGQGKHEQFF
NA,TRBV7-8,TRBJ1-5,CASSPRVSSNQPQHF
NA,TRBV2,TRBJ2-1,CASYAGLAGAGFFNEQFF
NA,TRBV11-2,TRBJ2-2,CASTTVAGGPVTGELFF
once,TRBV5-4,TRBJ1-4,CASRPGGENEKLFF
few,TRBV10-3,TRBJ2-3,CASQQLSTDTQYF
NA,TRBV29-1,TRBJ2-2,CSARQGVNTGELFF
NA,TRBV6-1,TRBJ1-5,CASSDYGQGWNQPQHF
NA,TRBV6-1,TRBJ2-7,CASSAGSGGIYEQYF
NA,TRBV19,TRBJ1-1,CASSKQTAPRAFF
NA,TRBV11-2,TRBJ2-1,CASSSIGRNTGQFF
NA,TRBV9,TRBJ1-1,CASSVETGGGIAEAFF
NA,TRBV2,TRBJ1-3,CASRPGQGSGNTIYF
NA,TRBV7-7,TRBJ2-1,CASSSGDEQFF
NA,TRBV30,TRBJ2-7,CAIYLKQGGPYEQYF
NA,TRBV5-1,TRBJ2-5,CASSSREFLETQYF
few,TRBV28,TRBJ1-6,CASRPGQGNNSPLHF
NA,TRBV7-8,TRBJ1-4,CASSLGGQNSEKLFF
NA,TRBV9,TRBJ2-1,CASSSRRTSSYNEQFF
once,TRBV9,TRBJ2-5,CASSSRQLETQYF
NA,TRBV29-1,TRBJ2-7,CSVLSGYEQYF
NA,TRBV27,TRBJ2-3,CASSQTPRQGGRRDTQYF
NA,TRBV5-4,TRBJ2-5,CASSGGGLRGETQYF
NA,TRBV25-1,TRBJ1-3,CASSPAGTGNTIYF
NA,TRBV10-3,TRBJ1-2,CAISRQEPKNGYTF
NA,TRBV30,TRBJ2-1,CAWSVRGEVPDRAPINYYNEQFF
once,TRBV4-1,TRBJ2-3,CASGSSFSGESTDTQYF
NA,TRBV27,TRBJ1-2,CASSSPQTGGGYTF
NA,TRBV15,TRBJ2-1,CATSRGASGRFIEQFF
NA,TRBV27,TRBJ2-3,CASSLSYTDTQYF
NA,TRBV7-2,TRBJ2-1,CASSLASGSINEQFF
NA,TRBV6-6,TRBJ1-2,CASSFKNTGGYTF
NA,TRBV28,TRBJ1-5,CASSSGNQPQHF
once,TRBV7-9,TRBJ1-4,CASSQTPGTGDEKLFF
NA,TRBV6-1,TRBJ1-2,CASSPGGQGAGYTF
NA,TRBV27,TRBJ1-2,CASSLTATKGGYTF